The T cell receptor beta chain under discussion was sequenced for a study of cytomegalovirus exposure and HLA in healthy donors. The primer mix had 60 Vbeta and 13 Jbeta primers. Produced via immunoSEQ multiplex PCR; TCRdb's table is partial and in-frame only. Of 130,000 to 150,000 clones in the sample, around three quarters were seen once. Per germline, CDR1 LNHNV and CDR2 YYDKDF (reference sequence). Trimming cost V 4 bases and J 4 bases, with 10 bases left between them. CDR3 length: 13 amino acids. The rearrangement links TRBV15 to TRBJ1-1; a weak D match, TRBD1 (6 bases). The source is a woman aged 40 to 49 in good health and CMV-seronegative. The sequencing input was PBMCs. DNA for the CDR3: TGTGCCACCAGCATCGAAGGGGGCACTGAAGCTTTCTTT. Encoded protein: CATSIEGGTEAFF.